These 13 T cell receptor beta chains came from one sample sequenced in a study of shared clonotypes between healthy human individuals. The data were produced by immunoSEQ multiplex PCR, yet TCRdb's version contains in-frame clones alone and is incomplete. The sample has 300,000 to 400,000 clones, about 70% seen once. The sample was memory CD4+ T cells sorted from blood. The subset was: CD45RA-negative fraction. Receptors originate from a man aged 25 to 45 in good health.

This chain links TRBV19 with TRBJ1-1, with 8 bases matching TRBD1. V trimming: 4 bases; J trimming: 9 bases; junction bases outside the gene matches: 7. CDR3 length equals 13 residues. Germline assignment: CDR1 LNHDA and CDR2 SQIVND (reference sequence). The CDR3 nucleotides are TGTGCCAGTAGTACCCTCCGACAGGGGCAAGCTTTCTTT. This encodes CASSTLRQGQAFF.

V gene TRBV5-4 combines with J gene TRBJ2-5; perhaps D is TRBD1 or TRBD2 (5 bases each). CDR3 length: 14 residues. Germline CDR1 and CDR2: SGHNT and YYREEE (reference sequence). Trimming removed 0 bases from V and 5 bases from J, with 11 bases in between. The CDR3 coding sequence is TGTGCCAGCAGCTTGGCGGGGCCTGGGGAGACCCAGTACTTC. Protein sequence: CASSLAGPGETQYF.

In its sample, this clone was seen once. The CDR3 protein is CASRKAGGGNEQFF. The DNA of the CDR3 is TGTGCCAGCAGAAAAGCGGGAGGCGGCAATGAGCAGTTCTTC. This sequence joins TRBV6-6 and TRBJ2-1; the match to TRBD2 covers 9 bases. The CDR3 has 14 amino acids. V lost 6 bases, J lost 6 bases, and 6 bases stayed unmatched. From germline, CDR1 is MNHNY and CDR2 SVGAGI (reference sequence).

This clone was seen a handful of times. The chain is built from TRBV6-4 and TRBJ2-1, with a tentative D call TRBD1 (7 bases). Looked up from germline, CDR1 is MRHNA and CDR2 is SNTAGT. The length of the CDR3 is 13 residues. The V and J ends lost 4 bases and 6 bases respectively, with 10 bases between them. This CDR3 reads CASSGQGGNEQFF. The CDR3 DNA is TGTGCCAGCAGTGGACAGGGAGGCAATGAGCAGTTCTTC.

J is TRBJ2-3 and V is TRBV5-6, with TRBD2 matching over 8 bases. V lost 4 bases to trimming and J lost 5 bases; unmatched junction nucleotides: 15. The CDR3 is made up of 17 amino acids. CDR1 is SGHDT, CDR2 YYEEEE, per germline. CDR3 DNA sequence: TGTGCCAGCAGCCCGATACTGGCGGGAGGTAGGGTAGATACGCAGTATTTT. This gives the protein CASSPILAGGRVDTQYF.

V usage is TRBV29-1 and J usage is TRBJ2-6; possibly TRBD1 for D (6 bases). Germline V gives CDR1 SQVTM, CDR2 ANQGSEA. The CDR3 runs 15 residues. V dropped 4 bases and J dropped 3 bases, with 13 bases sitting between them. This CDR3 is CSVGPAGVGANVLTF. The CDR3 region has the DNA TGCAGCGTTGGTCCCGCAGGGGTTGGGGCCAACGTCCTGACTTTC.

The J gene is TRBJ2-5, the V gene TRBV5-1, with D possibly TRBD1 on 6 matching bases. Germline values: CDR1 SGHRS, CDR2 YFSETQ. The CDR3 contains 14 residues. V lost 2 bases and J lost 5, with 13 bases in between. The CDR3 DNA sequence: TGCGCCAGCAGCTTCTACAGGGAAGGGGAGACCCAGTACTTC. Translation: CASSFYREGETQYF.

The V call is TRBV6-6, the J call TRBJ2-7; D is undetermined. Germline V gives CDR1 MNHNY, CDR2 SVGAGI (reference sequence). The length of the CDR3 is 12 residues. V lost 6 bases to trimming and J lost 4 bases, with 10 bases between them. CDR3 nucleotides: TGTGCCAGCAGATTGGACGGGTACGAGCAGTACTTC. It encodes CASRLDGYEQYF.

This rearrangement joins TRBV7-2 to TRBJ2-1, with D possibly TRBD1 on 6 matching bases. Germline CDR1 and CDR2: SGHTA and FQGNSA. Trimming removed 3 bases from V and 7 bases from J, with 16 bases in between. The CDR3 is 15 amino acids. This chain's CDR3 is CASSLTGFYMNEQFF. In DNA form, the CDR3 reads TGTGCCAGCAGCTTGACAGGTTTTTATATGAATGAGCAGTTCTTC. Full variable domain (rest looked up from reference TRBV7-2 and TRBJ2-1): GAGVSQSPSNKVTEKGKDVELRCDPISGHTALYWYRQSLGQGLEFLIYFQGNSAPDKSGLPSDRFSAERTGGSVSTLTIQRTQQEDSAVYLCASSLTGFYMNEQFFGPGTRLTVL.

J is TRBJ1-2 and V is TRBV27; no firm D call. The germline V and J ends were trimmed by 2 bases and 1 base, with 8 bases remaining between them. CDR3 size: 14 residues. In germline, CDR1 is MNHEY, CDR2 SMNVEV (reference sequence). CDR3 residues: CASSLLPFNYGYTF. As DNA, the CDR3 is TGTGCCAGCAGTTTACTACCTTTTAACTATGGCTACACCTTC.

This sequence joins TRBV6-1 and TRBJ2-5; TRBD1 aligns across 7 bases. V trimming: 4 bases; J trimming: 3 bases; junction bases outside the gene matches: 11. Germline V gene sequence: CDR1 MNHNS, CDR2 SASEGT. The CDR3 loop spans 16 amino acids. The CDR3 sequence is CASSGGRTGEKETQYF. The CDR3 DNA sequence: TGTGCCAGCAGTGGAGGGAGAACAGGGGAAAAAGAGACCCAGTACTTC.

The V call is TRBV7-9, the J call TRBJ2-7; perhaps TRBD1 as D (6 bases). Germline V lookup: CDR1 SEHNR, CDR2 FQNEAQ (reference sequence). The V end lost 2 bases, the J end lost 6 bases, and 11 bases lay between the germline ends. CDR3 length: 13 residues. This chain's CDR3 is CASSLLLRGEQYF. The CDR3 region has the DNA TGTGCCAGCAGCTTACTTCTCAGGGGCGAGCAGTACTTC. Filled out from reference TRBV7-9 and TRBJ2-7, the complete variable domain reads DTGVSQNPRHKITKRGQNVTFRCDPISEHNRLYWYRQTLGQGPEFLTYFQNEAQLEKSRLLSDRFSAERPKGSFSTLEIQRTEQGDSAMYLCASSLLLRGEQYFGPGTRLTVT.

The chain recombines TRBV2 with TRBJ1-5, with a possible D match to TRBD1 (6 bases). The length of the CDR3 is 15 residues. In germline, CDR1 is SNHLY, CDR2 FYNNEI. Trimming shortened V by 4 bases and J by 0 bases, and 10 bases separated the two germline ends. The CDR3, as DNA: TGTGCCAGCAGTGCCGACAGGATTAGCAATCAGCCCCAGCATTTT. Translated: CASSADRISNQPQHF. Full variable domain (missing parts from reference TRBV2 and TRBJ1-5): EPEVTQTPSHQVTQMGQEVILRCVPISNHLYFYWYRQILGQKVEFLVSFYNNEISEKSEIFDDQFSVERPDGSNFTLKIRSTKLEDSAMYFCASSADRISNQPQHFGDGTRLSIL.